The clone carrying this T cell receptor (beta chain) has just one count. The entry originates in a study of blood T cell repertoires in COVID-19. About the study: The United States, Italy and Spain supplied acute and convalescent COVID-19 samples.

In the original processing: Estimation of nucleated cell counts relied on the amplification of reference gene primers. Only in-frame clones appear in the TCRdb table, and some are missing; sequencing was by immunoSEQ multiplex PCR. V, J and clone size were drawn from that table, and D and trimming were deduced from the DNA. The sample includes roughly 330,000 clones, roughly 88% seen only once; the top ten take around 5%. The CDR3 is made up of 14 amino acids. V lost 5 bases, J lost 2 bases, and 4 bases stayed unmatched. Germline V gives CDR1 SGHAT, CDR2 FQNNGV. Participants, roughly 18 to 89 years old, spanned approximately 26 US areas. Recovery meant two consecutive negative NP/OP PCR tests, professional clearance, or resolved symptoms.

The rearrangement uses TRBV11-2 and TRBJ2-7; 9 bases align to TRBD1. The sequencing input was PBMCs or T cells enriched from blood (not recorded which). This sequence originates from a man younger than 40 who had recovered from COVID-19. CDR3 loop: CASSIGTGPYEQYF. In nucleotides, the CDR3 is TGTGCCAGCAGCATAGGGACAGGGCCCTACGAGCAGTACTTC. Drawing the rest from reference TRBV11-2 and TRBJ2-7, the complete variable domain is EAGVAQSPRYKIIEKRQSVAFWCNPISGHATLYWYQQILGQGPKLLIQFQNNGVVDDSQLPKDRFSAERLKGVDSTLKIQPAKLEDSAVYLCASSIGTGPYEQYFGPGTRLTVT.